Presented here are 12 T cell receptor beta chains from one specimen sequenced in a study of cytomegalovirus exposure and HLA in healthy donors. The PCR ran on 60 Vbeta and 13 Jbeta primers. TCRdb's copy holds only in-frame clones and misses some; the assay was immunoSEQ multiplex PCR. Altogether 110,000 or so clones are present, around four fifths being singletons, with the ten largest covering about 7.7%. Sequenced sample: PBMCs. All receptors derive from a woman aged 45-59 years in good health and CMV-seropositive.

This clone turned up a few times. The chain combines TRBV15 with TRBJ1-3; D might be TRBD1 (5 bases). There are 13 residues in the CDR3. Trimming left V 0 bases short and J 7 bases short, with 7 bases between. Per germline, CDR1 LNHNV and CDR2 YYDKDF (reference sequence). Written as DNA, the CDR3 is TGTGCCACCAGCAGAGAAGGGGCGAACACCATATATTTT. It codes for CATSREGANTIYF.

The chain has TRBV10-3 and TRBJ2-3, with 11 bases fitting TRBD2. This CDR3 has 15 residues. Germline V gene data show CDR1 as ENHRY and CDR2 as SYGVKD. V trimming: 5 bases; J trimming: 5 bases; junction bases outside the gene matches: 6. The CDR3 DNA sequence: TGTGCCATCAGTAATAGCGGGGGGGCCGTAGATACGCAGTATTTT. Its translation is CAISNSGGAVDTQYF.

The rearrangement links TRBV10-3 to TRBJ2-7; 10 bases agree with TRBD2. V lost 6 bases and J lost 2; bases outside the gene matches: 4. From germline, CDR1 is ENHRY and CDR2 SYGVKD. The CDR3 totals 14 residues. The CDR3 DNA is TGTGCCATCAGGACCGGGACTAGCGCCTACGAGCAGTACTTC. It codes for CAIRTGTSAYEQYF.

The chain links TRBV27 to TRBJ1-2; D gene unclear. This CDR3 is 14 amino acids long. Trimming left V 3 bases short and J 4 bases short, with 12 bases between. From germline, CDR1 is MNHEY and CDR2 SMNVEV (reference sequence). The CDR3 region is CASSFNSGSYGYTF. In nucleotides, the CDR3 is TGTGCCAGCAGTTTCAACTCCGGGAGCTATGGCTACACCTTC.

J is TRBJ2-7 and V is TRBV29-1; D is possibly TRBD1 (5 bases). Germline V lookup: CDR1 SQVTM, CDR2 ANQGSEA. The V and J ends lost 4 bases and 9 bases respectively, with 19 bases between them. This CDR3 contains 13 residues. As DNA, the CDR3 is TGCAGCGTTGTAGGGGCCCCTTCCGGAGCGCAGTACTTC. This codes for CSVVGAPSGAQYF.

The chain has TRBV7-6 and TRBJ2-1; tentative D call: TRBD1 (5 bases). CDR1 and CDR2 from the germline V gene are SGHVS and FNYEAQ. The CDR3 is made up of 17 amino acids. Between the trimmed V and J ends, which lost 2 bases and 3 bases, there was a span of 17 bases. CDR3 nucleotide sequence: TGTGCCAGCAGCTTAAATCCGACAGTTACTGTCTACAATGAGCAGTTCTTC. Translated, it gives CASSLNPTVTVYNEQFF.

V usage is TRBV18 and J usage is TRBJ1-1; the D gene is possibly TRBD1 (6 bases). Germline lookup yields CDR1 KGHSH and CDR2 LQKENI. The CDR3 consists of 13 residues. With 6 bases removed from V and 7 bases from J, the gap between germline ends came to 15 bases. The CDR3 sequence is CASSSGVKGEAFF. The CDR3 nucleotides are TGTGCCAGCTCCTCAGGGGTAAAAGGTGAAGCTTTCTTT.

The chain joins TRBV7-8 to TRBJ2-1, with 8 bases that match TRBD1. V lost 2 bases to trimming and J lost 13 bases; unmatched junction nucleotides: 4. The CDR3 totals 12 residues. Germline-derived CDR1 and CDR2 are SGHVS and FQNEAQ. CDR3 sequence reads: CASSLNGQGQFF. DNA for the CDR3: TGTGCCAGCAGCTTAAACGGACAGGGCCAGTTCTTC.

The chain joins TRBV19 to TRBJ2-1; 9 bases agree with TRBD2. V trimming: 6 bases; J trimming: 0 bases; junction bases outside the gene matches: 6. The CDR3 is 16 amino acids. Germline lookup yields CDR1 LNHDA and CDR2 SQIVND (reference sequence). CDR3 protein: CASRTSGPSSYNEQFF. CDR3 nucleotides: TGTGCCAGTAGGACTAGCGGACCGAGCTCCTACAATGAGCAGTTCTTC.

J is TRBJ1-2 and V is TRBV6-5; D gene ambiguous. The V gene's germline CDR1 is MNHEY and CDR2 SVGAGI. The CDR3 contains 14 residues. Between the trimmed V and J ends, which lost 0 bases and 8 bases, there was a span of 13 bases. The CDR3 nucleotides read TGTGCCAGCAGTTACTCGATAGGGCCGGGAGGCTACACCTTC. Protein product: CASSYSIGPGGYTF.

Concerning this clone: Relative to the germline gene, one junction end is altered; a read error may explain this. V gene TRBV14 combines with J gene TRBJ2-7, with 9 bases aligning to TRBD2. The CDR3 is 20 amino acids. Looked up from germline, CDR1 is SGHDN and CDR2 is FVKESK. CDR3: CASSQEPISVAGEREYGQYF. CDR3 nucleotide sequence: TGTGCCAGCAGCCAAGAGCCGATCTCCGTAGCGGGAGAGAGGGAGTACGGGCAGTACTTC. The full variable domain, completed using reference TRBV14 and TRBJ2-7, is EAGVTQFPSHSVIEKGQTVTLRCDPISGHDNLYWYRRVMGKEIKFLLHFVKESKQDESGMPNNRFLAERTGGTYSTLKVQPAELEDSGVYFCASSQEPISVAGEREYGQYFGPGTRLTVT.

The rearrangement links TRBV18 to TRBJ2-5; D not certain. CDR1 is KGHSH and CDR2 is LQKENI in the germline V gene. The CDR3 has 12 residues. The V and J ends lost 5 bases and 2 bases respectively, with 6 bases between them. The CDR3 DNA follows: TGTGCCAGCTCATCTAGTCAAGAGACCCAGTACTTC. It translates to CASSSSQETQYF.